A selection of T cell receptor beta chains follows, all from one sample in a study of T cells in Graves' hyperthyroidism and ophthalmopathy. TCRdb passed the multiplex PCR reads through MiXCR, listing each CDR3 protein once. The sample consists of approximately 400,000 distinct CDR3 sequences, 19% of them appearing once. The specimen was blood. The source is a woman aged 18-29 years with Graves' hyperthyroidism. Each CDR3 is given with its conserved first and last residue. The order of the fields is CDR3 length, J gene, clone size, V gene, D gene, CDR3 protein, CDR3 DNA. D genes are given only for firm matches. Only part of the rows carry a size: once, few, many, or a class if the clone is expanded.

CDR3 length: 15; J gene: TRBJ2-7; clone size: few; V gene: TRBV7-9; D gene: TRBD1; CDR3 protein: CASSSRDRSSYDQYF; CDR3 DNA: TGTGCCAGCAGCTCCCGGGACAGGAGCTCCTACGATCAGTACTTC
CDR3 length: 12; J gene: TRBJ1-5; clone size: NA; V gene: TRBV9; D gene: NA; CDR3 protein: CASGNLGQPQHF; CDR3 DNA: TGTGCCAGCGGAAACTTAGGTCAGCCCCAGCATTTT
CDR3 length: 13; J gene: TRBJ1-1; clone size: many; V gene: TRBV10-1; D gene: TRBD1; CDR3 protein: CASRQGPYTEAFF; CDR3 DNA: TGCGCCAGCCGACAGGGGCCGTACACTGAAGCTTTCTTT
CDR3 length: 15; J gene: TRBJ1-3; clone size: NA; V gene: TRBV30; D gene: TRBD1; CDR3 protein: CAWSTGGVTGNTIYF; CDR3 DNA: TGTGCCTGGTCGACAGGGGGCGTAACTGGAAACACCATATATTTT
CDR3 length: 12; J gene: TRBJ2-1; clone size: NA; V gene: TRBV4-1; D gene: NA; CDR3 protein: CASSQNFNEQFF; CDR3 DNA: TGTGCCAGCAGCCAAAACTTCAATGAGCAGTTCTTC
CDR3 length: 12; J gene: TRBJ1-2; clone size: many; V gene: TRBV11-2; D gene: NA; CDR3 protein: CASSSWPYGYTF; CDR3 DNA: TGTGCCAGCAGCTCCTGGCCCTATGGCTACACCTTC
CDR3 length: 16; J gene: TRBJ2-5; clone size: NA; V gene: TRBV5-1; D gene: NA; CDR3 protein: CASSSRSLGMRETQYF; CDR3 DNA: TGCGCCAGCAGCTCCCGTTCCTTAGGGATGAGGGAGACCCAGTACTTC
CDR3 length: 12; J gene: TRBJ2-7; clone size: many; V gene: TRBV20-1; D gene: NA; CDR3 protein: CSASFFTGEQYF; CDR3 DNA: TGCAGTGCTAGTTTCTTCACGGGCGAGCAGTACTTC
CDR3 length: 14; J gene: TRBJ2-7; clone size: once; V gene: TRBV5-6; D gene: TRBD2; CDR3 protein: CASSLPGRAYEQYF; CDR3 DNA: TGTGCCAGCAGCTTACCAGGGAGGGCTTACGAGCAGTACTTC
CDR3 length: 14; J gene: TRBJ2-7; clone size: many; V gene: TRBV20-1; D gene: NA; CDR3 protein: CSALDRDRTYEQYF; CDR3 DNA: TGCAGTGCTTTAGATAGGGACCGAACCTACGAGCAGTACTTC
CDR3 length: 13; J gene: TRBJ1-2; clone size: NA; V gene: TRBV6-2/TRBV6-3; D gene: NA; CDR3 protein: CASSYGHEEGYTF; CDR3 DNA: TGTGCCAGCAGTTACGGTCACGAAGAGGGCTACACCTTC
CDR3 length: 15; J gene: TRBJ1-5; clone size: many; V gene: TRBV6-1; D gene: NA; CDR3 protein: CASSEEGRTYQPQHF; CDR3 DNA: TGTGCCAGCAGTGAAGAGGGCAGAACTTATCAGCCCCAGCATTTT
CDR3 length: 14; J gene: TRBJ2-2; clone size: many; V gene: TRBV11-1; D gene: TRBD1; CDR3 protein: CASTTTGGTGELFF; CDR3 DNA: TGTGCCAGCACCACGACAGGGGGCACCGGGGAGCTGTTTTTT
CDR3 length: 13; J gene: TRBJ2-5; clone size: many; V gene: TRBV4-1; D gene: NA; CDR3 protein: CASSQTGTKIKYF; CDR3 DNA: TGCGCCAGCAGCCAGACCGGGACAAAAATTAAGTACTTC
CDR3 length: 15; J gene: TRBJ2-7; clone size: once; V gene: TRBV6-5; D gene: TRBD1; CDR3 protein: CASSYATGDDYEQYF; CDR3 DNA: TGTGCCAGCAGTTACGCGACAGGGGACGACTACGAGCAGTACTTC
CDR3 length: 13; J gene: TRBJ1-3; clone size: NA; V gene: TRBV28; D gene: NA; CDR3 protein: CASRQGGWDTIYF; CDR3 DNA: TGTGCCAGCAGACAGGGAGGCTGGGACACCATATATTTT
CDR3 length: 14; J gene: TRBJ2-5; clone size: many; V gene: TRBV3-1; D gene: NA; CDR3 protein: CASSQAAGQETQYF; CDR3 DNA: TGTGCCAGCAGCCAAGCCGCGGGACAAGAGACCCAGTACTTC
CDR3 length: 14; J gene: TRBJ1-1; clone size: many; V gene: TRBV11-1; D gene: TRBD1; CDR3 protein: CASSLSTGGTEAFF; CDR3 DNA: TGTGCCAGCAGCTTGTCCACAGGGGGTACTGAAGCTTTCTTT
CDR3 length: 11; J gene: TRBJ1-6; clone size: NA; V gene: TRBV6-4; D gene: NA; CDR3 protein: CASRVGSPLHF; CDR3 DNA: TGTGCCAGCAGGGTTGGTTCACCCCTCCACTTT
CDR3 length: 13; J gene: TRBJ2-7; clone size: many; V gene: TRBV12-3/TRBV12-4; D gene: NA; CDR3 protein: CASSLPVGGEQYF; CDR3 DNA: TGTGCCAGCAGTTTGCCTGTCGGTGGAGAGCAGTACTTC
CDR3 length: 12; J gene: TRBJ1-2; clone size: many; V gene: TRBV29-1; D gene: NA; CDR3 protein: CSVDPGSGGYTF; CDR3 DNA: TGCAGCGTTGACCCAGGGAGTGGAGGCTACACCTTC
CDR3 length: 14; J gene: TRBJ1-1; clone size: many; V gene: TRBV12-3/TRBV12-4; D gene: NA; CDR3 protein: CASSSQGENTEAFF; CDR3 DNA: TGTGCCAGCAGTTCCCAGGGTGAGAACACTGAAGCTTTCTTT
CDR3 length: 14; J gene: TRBJ2-5; clone size: many; V gene: TRBV29-1; D gene: NA; CDR3 protein: CSLRLWAGQETQYF; CDR3 DNA: TGCAGCCTCCGGCTCTGGGCAGGCCAAGAGACCCAGTACTTC
CDR3 length: 14; J gene: TRBJ1-2; clone size: many; V gene: TRBV28; D gene: NA; CDR3 protein: CASSSPDSLYGYTF; CDR3 DNA: TGTGCCAGCAGCTCCCCAGACAGTCTCTATGGCTACACCTTC
CDR3 length: 15; J gene: TRBJ2-3; clone size: many; V gene: TRBV10-3; D gene: TRBD1; CDR3 protein: CAIRETGVSTDTQYF; CDR3 DNA: TGTGCCATCAGGGAGACAGGGGTTAGCACAGATACGCAGTATTTT
CDR3 length: 14; J gene: TRBJ2-7; clone size: many; V gene: TRBV28; D gene: NA; CDR3 protein: CASSSRGEKYEQYF; CDR3 DNA: TGTGCCAGCAGTTCGAGGGGGGAGAAATACGAGCAGTACTTC